This T cell receptor (beta chain) was recovered during a study of technical replicates of blood from a few donors. Sequencing used immunoSEQ multiplex PCR; TCRdb keeps in-frame clones, though not all of them. The data show 56,000 or so clones, with nearly 95% seen just once and roughly 3.1% held by the top ten. Trimming removed 4 bases from V and 2 bases from J; junction bases left unmatched: 5. Germline V gives CDR1 SNHLY, CDR2 FYNNEI. The CDR3 has 15 residues. Sequencing used PBMCs. The receptor was isolated from a human donor in good health. Some clones in this sample may be carry-over from other donors' samples. This chain uses TRBV2 with TRBJ2-3; 8 bases line up with TRBD1. The CDR3 here is CASSGDRIFTDTQYF. CDR3 DNA sequence: TGTGCCAGCAGTGGGGACAGGATCTTCACAGATACGCAGTATTTT.